These 13 T cell receptor beta chains share one sample of origin, sequenced in a study of T cell responses to AZD1222 COVID-19 vaccine. Sequencing used immunoSEQ multiplex PCR; TCRdb keeps in-frame clones, though not all of them. The table includes about 70,000 clones, roughly nine tenths detected once. The sequencing here drew on peripheral blood, taken 28 days after the second AZD1222 dose. These receptors all stem from an adult who received the AZD1222 COVID-19 vaccine.

This chain joins TRBV7-2 and TRBJ1-4; 8 bases line up with TRBD1. Germline CDR1 SGHTA, CDR2 FQGNSA. The CDR3 length is 15 residues. With 5 bases clipped from V and 0 bases from J, the junction kept 2 bases outside the gene matches. The CDR3 sequence is CASSLQGATNEKLFF. As DNA, the CDR3 is TGTGCCAGCAGCCTACAGGGGGCAACTAATGAAAAACTGTTTTTT.

This sequence joins TRBV6-5 and TRBJ1-2; 8 nucleotides line up with TRBD1. This CDR3 region has 11 residues. Germline V gene data show CDR1 as MNHEY and CDR2 as SVGAGI. J was trimmed by 6 bases and V by 6 bases; bases with no gene match: 0. The CDR3 DNA is TGTGCCAGCAGGACAGGGGATGGCTACACCTTC. Encoded protein: CASRTGDGYTF.

This chain connects TRBV19 to TRBJ1-1, with no clear D. Germline V lookup: CDR1 LNHDA, CDR2 SQIVND (reference sequence). The CDR3 is 13 amino acids. V shed 0 bases and J shed 1 base, with 3 bases lying between them. The CDR3, as DNA: TGTGCCAGTAGTATAGAGGGGAACACTGAAGCTTTCTTT. Translated, it gives CASSIEGNTEAFF.

This chain connects TRBV28 to TRBJ1-3; 9 bases map to TRBD1. Per the germline V gene, CDR1 is MDHEN and CDR2 is SYDVKM. This CDR3 spans 15 amino acids. With 6 bases clipped from V and 7 bases from J, the junction kept 10 bases outside the gene matches. CDR3 protein: CASSAPGTGRNTIYF. The CDR3 DNA reads as TGTGCCAGCAGCGCCCCCGGGACAGGGCGTAACACCATATATTTT.

The rearrangement joins TRBV10-3 to TRBJ1-1, with D tentatively TRBD1 (5 bases). Trimming stripped 6 bases from V and 5 bases from J, with 19 bases between. Germline V gene data show CDR1 as ENHRY and CDR2 as SYGVKD. This CDR3 has 15 residues. This CDR3 is CAISSDGSGRTEAFF. CDR3 sequence (DNA): TGTGCCATCAGCTCGGACGGATCGGGACGAACTGAAGCTTTCTTT.

This chain links TRBV5-8 with TRBJ1-4; unclear D gene. Germline assignment: CDR1 SGHTS and CDR2 YDEGEE. There are 15 residues in the CDR3. Trimming removed 0 bases at V and 0 bases at J, with 6 bases between. Here the CDR3 reads CASSLGQPTNEKLFF. The DNA of the CDR3 is TGTGCCAGCAGCTTGGGGCAGCCAACTAATGAAAAACTGTTTTTT.

This chain links TRBV4-2 with TRBJ2-3; TRBD2 matches at 9 bases. The CDR3 length is 17 residues. V shed 1 base and J 2 bases; nucleotides not matched to a gene: 7. The germline V gene has CDR1 LGHNA and CDR2 YNFKEQ. In DNA form, the CDR3 reads TGTGCCAGCAGCCAAGGCCCTGGGACTAGCTACACAGATACGCAGTATTTT. This translates into CASSQGPGTSYTDTQYF.

This chain links TRBV6-5 with TRBJ1-3; unclear D gene. The germline gives CDR1 MNHEY, CDR2 SVGAGI. V lost 3 bases to trimming and J lost 0 bases, with 9 bases between them. The CDR3 extends over 15 amino acids. The CDR3 DNA reads as TGTGCCAGCAGTTATTCGGCCTACTCTGGAAACACCATATATTTT. This gives the protein CASSYSAYSGNTIYF.

The chain links TRBV12-3 or TRBV12-4 to TRBJ2-3; tentative D call: TRBD2 (5 bases). The CDR3 is made up of 11 amino acids. Trimming shortened V by 11 bases and J by 6 bases, and 12 bases separated the two germline ends. CDR3 nucleotides: TGTGCCGGAGGAGTCGGCGATACGCAGTATTTT. It yields the protein CAGGVGDTQYF.

This clone came up a few times. The V gene is TRBV7-9, the J gene TRBJ2-7, with a possible D match to TRBD1 (5 bases). Germline V gene lookup returns CDR1 SEHNR and CDR2 FQNEAQ (reference sequence). This CDR3 comprises 16 residues. V lost 0 bases, J lost 3 bases, and 15 bases lay in between. CDR3 residues: CASSLARQGYDYEQYF. CDR3 coding DNA: TGTGCCAGCAGCTTAGCAAGGCAGGGATACGACTACGAGCAGTACTTC.

The V and J genes are TRBV7-6 and TRBJ2-7; D gene uncertain. The germline CDR1 and CDR2 sequences are SGHVS and FNYEAQ. V gave up 2 bases and J gave up 1 base, with 9 bases separating them. The CDR3 totals 14 residues. The CDR3 loop reads CASSLSTLSYEQYF. The CDR3, as DNA: TGTGCCAGCAGCTTAAGTACACTTTCCTACGAGCAGTACTTC.

This sequence joins TRBV27 and TRBJ2-7; TRBD1 aligns across 8 bases. The germline V gene has CDR1 MNHEY and CDR2 SMNVEV (reference sequence). The CDR3 is made up of 15 amino acids. The V segment lost 4 bases and the J segment 0 bases; nucleotides outside the gene matches: 5. This CDR3 reads CASSSRTGSSYEQYF. The CDR3 DNA follows: TGTGCCAGCAGTTCGAGGACAGGGAGCTCCTACGAGCAGTACTTC.

The chain is built from TRBV29-1 and TRBJ1-2; 12 nucleotides line up with TRBD1. Germline loops: CDR1 SQVTM, CDR2 ANQGSEA. The CDR3 is 15 residues long. The CDR3 sequence is CGEGGQGAQGYGYTF. CDR3 DNA: TGCGGGGAGGGGGGACAGGGGGCCCAGGGCTATGGCTACACCTTC.